This T cell receptor beta chain was retrieved from a study of T cell repertoires in cytomegalovirus infection. Overall study context: Well-studied HLA-B-restricted CMV epitopes were used in the study alongside recently identified HLA-C-restricted ones.

Using its own MiXCR run on the reads, TCRdb lists one record per CDR3 protein. This sample has 550,000 to 700,000 distinct CDR3 sequences, with about 40% found just once. CDR3 length: 17 residues. The germline gives CDR1 SGHTA, CDR2 FQGNSA. The ends lost 4 bases at V and 2 bases at J; junction bases unmatched: 14. This clonotype occurred a few times. Antigen unknown. V usage is TRBV7-2 and J usage is TRBJ2-7; 7 bases line up with TRBD2. The sequencing here drew on cultured PBMCs, taken from culture after CMV antigen stimulation. This receptor was identified in a human donor in good health (CMV status not recorded). Some clones in this sample may be carry-over from other donors' samples. The CDR3 is CASSYPERASGPYEQYF. CDR3 bases: TGTGCCAGCAGCTACCCCGAGAGGGCTAGCGGTCCCTACGAGCAGTACTTC.